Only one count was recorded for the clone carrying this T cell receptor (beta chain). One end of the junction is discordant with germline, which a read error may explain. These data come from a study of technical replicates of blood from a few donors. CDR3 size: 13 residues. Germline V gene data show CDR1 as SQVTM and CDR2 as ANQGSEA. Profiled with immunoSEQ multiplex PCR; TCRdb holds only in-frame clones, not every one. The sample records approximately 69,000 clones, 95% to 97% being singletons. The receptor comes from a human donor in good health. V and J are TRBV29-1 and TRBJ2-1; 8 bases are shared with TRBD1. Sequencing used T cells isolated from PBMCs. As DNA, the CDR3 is TGCAGCGTTGGGACAGGGTCCTCCAATGAGCAGTTCTTC. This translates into CSVGTGSSNEQFF.